This T cell receptor (beta chain) stems from a study of T-cell reconstitution after alpha-beta-depleted transplantation in children. This CDR3 contains 14 residues. Germline CDR1 and CDR2: MNHEY and SMNVEV (reference sequence). Trimming cost V 5 bases and J 6 bases, with 14 bases left between them. TCRbeta library preparation incorporated unique molecular identifiers. One entry per CDR3 protein results from TCRdb running MiXCR on the PCR reads. This sample yields approximately 270,000 distinct CDR3 sequences, of which 20% to 30% are seen a single time; about 5% belongs to the top ten. Study findings and constraints: About two months after transplant, alpha-beta T cells reportedly came from several hundred expanded graft clones.

Points on this clonotype: What it binds is not known.

This specimen was PBMCs, mostly from graft donor cells, taken 360 days after TCRalphabeta/CD19-depleted stem cell transplant. This clonotype was sampled from a female patient aged 2-15 years who had a stem cell transplant for congenital amegakaryocytic thrombocytopenia, so the T cells may come from the graft donor. This chain connects TRBV27 to TRBJ2-4, with D perhaps given as TRBD1 or TRBD2 (5 bases each). CDR3 in DNA: TGTGCCAGCAGTCTAAGCCCTGGGGGAAACATTCAGTACTTC. Translation gives CASSLSPGGNIQYF.